This TCR beta chain was captured by sequencing in a study of blood T cell repertoires in COVID-19. Study-wide background: COVID-19 samples, acute and convalescent, were from the United States, Italy and Spain. T cells, B-cell-depleted T cells, or PBMCs supplied cDNA or gDNA.

In the authors' methods: Scientists estimated how many nucleated cells there were by amplifying reference gene primers. Data came from immunoSEQ multiplex PCR; TCRdb stores just in-frame clones and leaves some out. V, J and clone size are those of that table, while D and trimming were read from the DNA. The top ten hold around 2.4% of the sample, which has about 40,000 clones, roughly 88% seen once. V shed 2 bases and J shed 2 bases, with 9 bases lying between them. Germline-derived CDR1 and CDR2 are MDHEN and SYDVKM. This CDR3 contains 14 residues. V and J are TRBV28 and TRBJ2-5; possibly TRBD1 for D (6 bases). The TCR originated in a human donor in a cohort sampled during active COVID-19. Sequencing was performed on peripheral blood. The CDR3 bases are TGTGCCAGCAGTTTAACCAGGGGTCAAGAGACCCAGTACTTC. Residues: CASSLTRGQETQYF.